Listed below are T cell receptor beta chains from one sample, sequenced in a study of T cell responses to AZD1222 COVID-19 vaccine. Sequenced by immunoSEQ multiplex PCR; TCRdb stores in-frame clones only, minus some. This table has more than 150,000 clones, about nine tenths appearing once. Sequenced here: peripheral blood, sampled on day 0 of MenACWY control vaccination. These receptors all stem from an adult in good health. CDR3s leave out the opening cysteine and the closing phenylalanine or tryptophan. Expanded clones get a size class; other rows say once, few or many, or leave the size out.

abundance,j_gene,v_gene,CDR3aa
-,TRBJ1-5,TRBV2,ASREIRDQPQH
-,TRBJ2-3,TRBV5-1,ASSLTSLTTDTQY
-,TRBJ2-7,TRBV11-2,ASSSPPGLADYEQY
-,TRBJ2-2,TRBV7-8,ASSPGTSVDGELF
-,TRBJ1-1,TRBV7-2,ASSLVGIYTEAF
-,TRBJ1-4,TRBV5-1,ASSLALGGVEKLF
few,TRBJ1-1,TRBV6-5,ASTAGGKTEAF
-,TRBJ2-7,TRBV5-1,ASSLVYSSYEQY
-,TRBJ1-4,TRBV25-1,ASSEYRATNEKLF
-,TRBJ2-3,TRBV11-2,ASSLTSPADTQY
-,TRBJ1-2,TRBV4-1,ASSPNQGQGYGYT
-,TRBJ1-2,TRBV2,ASSASGGGYT
few,TRBJ2-4,TRBV10-1,ASSEDNRDNIQY
-,TRBJ2-7,TRBV2,ASSGDVPYEQY
-,TRBJ1-2,TRBV5-6,ASSDGTGDGYT
-,TRBJ2-5,TRBV5-4,ASSLRQGETQY
-,TRBJ2-2,TRBV6-6,RTSRGTGELF
-,TRBJ2-3,TRBV7-3,ASSSSGRAADTQY
-,TRBJ2-7,TRBV2,ASSEMRRITYEQY
-,TRBJ1-2,TRBV30,AWSVPGGGYT
-,TRBJ1-4,TRBV28,ASSSAGTSGEKLF
-,TRBJ2-7,TRBV2,ASSEKAEGTGSHSLY
-,TRBJ1-1,TRBV24-1,ATSDLDRKEAF
once,TRBJ1-2,TRBV5-1,ASSWGQTDGYT
-,TRBJ1-6,TRBV27,ASMLSYNSPLH
-,TRBJ1-3,TRBV7-2,ASSQGGPSTGNTIY
-,TRBJ2-2,TRBV4-1,ASSPVGTGTGELF
few,TRBJ2-3,TRBV29-1,SVEADSTDTQY
once,TRBJ1-3,TRBV7-2,ASSPQGQAGNTIY
once,TRBJ2-1,TRBV5-1,ASSFKRGSYNEQF
-,TRBJ1-5,TRBV18,ASSPPDLGGGNQPQH
-,TRBJ1-6,TRBV28,ASSQNSALH
-,TRBJ1-6,TRBV6-5,ASNQRDSPLH
few,TRBJ2-3,TRBV7-8,ASSPRTGGFTDTQY
-,TRBJ2-5,TRBV7-9,ASSLEGGWETQY
-,TRBJ2-1,TRBV9,ASSSGTASYNEQF
-,TRBJ2-1,TRBV19,ASSIAPGRATYNEQF
-,TRBJ2-1,TRBV30,AWSKGLAGDNEQF
-,TRBJ1-2,TRBV4-1,ASSQELRRQGYYGYT
-,TRBJ2-5,TRBV7-3,ASSPRPGQGETQY
-,TRBJ2-7,TRBV28,ASRSPGTPIEQY
-,TRBJ1-5,TRBV7-9,ASSLAGRGADQPQH
-,TRBJ2-4,TRBV5-4,ASSASGSAKNIQY
-,TRBJ1-2,TRBV28,ASSFWQGPDGYT
-,TRBJ1-5,TRBV28,ASSLSMAGNQPQH
once,TRBJ1-1,TRBV7-2,ASSLRANTEAF
-,TRBJ2-7,TRBV5-1,ASSPDEVEQY
-,TRBJ2-2,TRBV9,ASPKGNTGELF
-,TRBJ1-2,TRBV18,ASSPESRTYGYT
-,TRBJ1-1,TRBV7-3,ASSEGQNTEAF